This TCR beta chain emerged from a study of blood T cell repertoires in COVID-19. Sequencing used immunoSEQ multiplex PCR; TCRdb keeps in-frame clones, though not all of them. Of some 350,000 clones listed, 80% to 90% are singletons. Per germline, CDR1 DFQATT and CDR2 SNEGSKA (reference sequence). The CDR3 totals 11 residues. The TCR was taken from a woman aged 45-60 years with COVID-19, enrolled during active disease. Sequenced input: peripheral blood. The J gene is TRBJ2-5, the V gene TRBV20-1, with 13 bases that match TRBD2. CDR3 sequence reads: CGLAGDETQYF. The DNA of the CDR3 is TGCGGACTAGCGGGAGATGAGACCCAGTACTTC.